What follows are 31 T cell receptor beta chains derived from one specimen sequenced in a study of T-cell memory formation after mild COVID-19. TCRdb reprocessed the 5' RACE reads via MiXCR and lists one record per CDR3 protein. This table has approximately 430,000 distinct CDR3 sequences, about 25% appearing once. The sequenced sample consisted of PBMCs or a T cell subset sorted from them (not recorded which). These TCRs come from an adult woman who had mild COVID-19 (a few samples of this study predate the infection). Cell type and time point are not known.

The V call is TRBV7-9, the J call TRBJ2-7, with D perhaps given as TRBD1 or TRBD2 (5 bases each). The CDR3 contains 14 residues. Germline-derived CDR1 and CDR2 are SEHNR and FQNEAQ (reference sequence). With 5 bases removed from V and 2 bases from J, the gap between germline ends came to 13 bases. The CDR3 nucleotides read TGTGCCAGCAGCAATAATCCGGGACCCTACGAGCAGTACTTC. Translation: CASSNNPGPYEQYF. Drawing the rest from reference TRBV7-9 and TRBJ2-7, the complete variable domain is DTGVSQNPRHKITKRGQNVTFRCDPISEHNRLYWYRQTLGQGPEFLTYFQNEAQLEKSRLLSDRFSAERPKGSFSTLEIQRTEQGDSAMYLCASSNNPGPYEQYFGPGTRLTVT.

The chain recombines TRBV12-3 or TRBV12-4 with TRBJ1-1, with D maybe TRBD1 (6 bases). The CDR3 has 12 amino acids. Trimming took off 6 bases at V and 8 bases at J, with 13 bases between the two ends. The CDR3 DNA is TGTGCCAGCAGCCGGTTCGGGACAGAAGCTTTCTTT. Amino acids: CASSRFGTEAFF.

This clonotype appeared a few times. This chain uses TRBV5-1 with TRBJ2-1; maybe TRBD2 (6 bases). Trimming left V 1 base short and J 11 bases short, with 19 bases between. This CDR3 is 15 amino acids long. Germline lookup yields CDR1 SGHRS and CDR2 YFSETQ. CDR3 nucleotide sequence: TGCGCCAGCAGCTTGTCTTCTAGCGTCGAGATGAAGCAGTTCTTC. It translates to CASSLSSSVEMKQFF.

The V and J genes are TRBV6-5 and TRBJ1-2; D gene ambiguous. The CDR3 contains 13 residues. CDR1 is MNHEY and CDR2 is SVGAGI in the germline V gene. Trimming cost V 7 bases and J 6 bases, with 15 bases left between them. The chain's CDR3 is CASKGLRADGYTF. DNA for the CDR3: TGTGCCAGCAAGGGATTGAGGGCTGATGGCTACACCTTC.

This clonotype appeared many times. The DNA of the CDR3 is TGTGCCAGCAGCTCCCGACGGAACACCGGGGAGCTGTTTTTT. Residues: CASSSRRNTGELFF. This chain links TRBV3-1 with TRBJ2-2; D unresolved. The ends were cut back, 5 bases at V and 1 base at J, with 8 bases in the middle. CDR3 size: 14 residues. CDR1 is LGHDT, CDR2 YNNKEL, per germline (reference sequence).

J is TRBJ1-6 and V is TRBV7-9, with D unclear. Germline CDR1 reads SEHNR; CDR2 reads FQNEAQ (reference sequence). The CDR3 totals 15 residues. V lost 5 bases and J lost 4, with 12 bases in between. CDR3 DNA sequence: TGTGCCAGCAGCGAAGCCGGGCCATATAATTCACCCCTCCACTTT. Its protein is CASSEAGPYNSPLHF.

This clonotype was observed at least ten times. The chain carries TRBV2 and TRBJ2-3; a weak D match, TRBD2 (6 bases). Germline-derived CDR1 and CDR2 are SNHLY and FYNNEI. Trimming shortened V by 6 bases and J by 6 bases, and 10 bases separated the two germline ends. The CDR3 covers 12 residues. The CDR3 region has the DNA TGTGCCAGCAGGGTACTAGCCGATACGCAGTATTTT. Translating gives CASRVLADTQYF.

V gene TRBV15 combines with J gene TRBJ2-7, with 11 bases that match TRBD2. V lost 4 bases and J lost 6; bases outside the gene matches: 8. Germline V CDR1 and CDR2: LNHNV, YYDKDF (reference sequence). The CDR3 consists of 15 residues. CDR3 DNA sequence: TGTGCCACCAGCACCTCTAGCGGGAGGTCTTCCGAGCAGTACTTC. Protein sequence: CATSTSSGRSSEQYF.

The chain has TRBV28 and TRBJ1-1; D uncertain. V lost 6 bases to trimming and J lost 3 bases, with 20 bases between them. The CDR3 consists of 16 residues. The germline gives CDR1 MDHEN, CDR2 SYDVKM. For the CDR3, the DNA is TGTGCCAGCAGCCTCAAGAAAAGCAGTTTCTACACTGAAGCTTTCTTT. It yields the protein CASSLKKSSFYTEAFF.

A few counts support this clonotype. The CDR3 nucleotides are TGTGCCACCGGCGACAGGAGGACTAGCGCCAGGGATGAGCAGTTCTTC. It translates to CATGDRRTSARDEQFF. The chain carries TRBV24-1 and TRBJ2-1; 9 bases match TRBD2. After removal of 9 bases from V and 8 bases from J, the junction contained 16 bases not matched to a gene. Germline CDR1 KGHDR, CDR2 SFDVKD. The length of the CDR3 is 16 residues.

This clonotype has just a few counts. V gene TRBV27 combines with J gene TRBJ2-5; 11 bases are a match to TRBD1. The ends lost 4 bases at V and 5 bases at J; junction bases unmatched: 6. The CDR3 spans 15 residues. Germline V gene lookup returns CDR1 MNHEY and CDR2 SMNVEV (reference sequence). CDR3 in DNA: TGTGCCAGCAGTTCCGGACAGGGGGCCTGGGAGACCCAGTACTTC. Its translation is CASSSGQGAWETQYF.

The chain couples TRBV15 to TRBJ2-1; 7 bases match TRBD2. The CDR3 has 15 amino acids. With V trimmed by 0 bases and J by 7 bases, 6 bases remained unmatched. The germline V gene encodes CDR1 LNHNV and CDR2 YYDKDF (reference sequence). The CDR3 sequence: CATSRDSGGGNEQFF. In nucleotides, the CDR3 is TGTGCCACCAGCAGAGATAGTGGGGGGGGGAATGAGCAGTTCTTC.

This clonotype was picked up a small number of times. This sequence joins TRBV12-3 or TRBV12-4 and TRBJ2-1, with 7 bases fitting TRBD2. The CDR3 is 12 amino acids. After removal of 3 bases from V and 14 bases from J, the junction contained 7 bases not matched to a gene. CDR3 nucleotide sequence: TGTGCCAGCAGTTTGAGCCTAGCGGAAGAGTTCTTC. As protein: CASSLSLAEEFF.

This clonotype was seen a few times. The chain combines TRBV7-9 with TRBJ2-1; weak D call: TRBD2 (5 bases). V was clipped by 3 bases and J by 4 bases, with 22 bases between them. The length of the CDR3 is 18 residues. Germline CDR1 reads SEHNR; CDR2 reads FQNEAQ (reference sequence). The CDR3 sequence is CASSFARDVWEVYNEQFF. In DNA form, the CDR3 reads TGTGCCAGCAGCTTCGCGAGGGATGTGTGGGAAGTTTACAATGAGCAGTTCTTC.

The V gene is TRBV14, the J gene TRBJ2-7, with unresolved D. The ends were cut back, 1 base at V and 9 bases at J, with 7 bases in the middle. CDR3 length: 11 residues. Germline V gives CDR1 SGHDN, CDR2 FVKESK. The CDR3 sequence is CASSQGPAQYF. For the CDR3, the DNA is TGTGCCAGCAGCCAAGGACCAGCGCAGTACTTC.

In its sample, this clonotype was seen a few times. J is TRBJ1-6 and V is TRBV2; 7 positions agree with TRBD1. This CDR3 has 17 amino acids. Trimming took 0 bases from V and 4 from J; bases not matched to a gene: 6. Looked up from germline, CDR1 is SNHLY and CDR2 is FYNNEI. The DNA for the CDR3 is TGTGCCAGCAGTGAAGCCCTCGGGGGACAGTATAATTCACCCCTCCACTTT. This sequence encodes CASSEALGGQYNSPLHF.

This clonotype was seen a few times. V is TRBV19 and J is TRBJ1-1; 7 nucleotides agree with TRBD1. The germline V gene has CDR1 LNHDA and CDR2 SQIVND (reference sequence). Trimming took 9 bases from V and 1 from J; bases not matched to a gene: 8. The CDR3 covers 14 residues. The CDR3 DNA sequence: TGTGCCAGCCGGGAGGACAGGACGAACACTGAAGCTTTCTTT. As protein: CASREDRTNTEAFF.

The DNA for the CDR3 is TGTGCCAGCAGTCCGCAGGCAGGTGGCCTTCAGTTCTTC. Translating gives CASSPQAGGLQFF. V is TRBV12-3 or TRBV12-4 and J is TRBJ2-1, with D uncertain. V lost 5 bases, J lost 13 bases, and 18 bases lay in between. The CDR3 length is 13 residues.

In DNA form, the CDR3 reads TGTGCCAGCAGTTACGCGACCAAGGGGGAGACCCAGTACTTC. Its protein is CASSYATKGETQYF. This chain uses TRBV6-2 or TRBV6-3 with TRBJ2-5, with a tentative D call TRBD1 (5 bases). CDR1 MNHEY and CDR2 SVGEGT come from the germline V gene. The CDR3 sequence is 14 residues long. V was clipped by 2 bases and J by 5 bases, with 12 bases between them.

The chain recombines TRBV12-3 or TRBV12-4 with TRBJ2-3; D unclear. V lost 4 bases, J lost 7 bases, and 15 bases lay in between. The CDR3 runs 14 residues. CDR3 protein: CASSYHVQRYTQYF. The CDR3, as DNA: TGTGCCAGCAGTTATCACGTACAACGATATACGCAGTATTTT.

CDR3 residues: CASRAASVFSAGELFF. The CDR3, as DNA: TGTGCCAGCAGGGCCGCTAGTGTATTCTCAGCCGGGGAGCTGTTTTTT. This chain joins TRBV3-1 and TRBJ2-2; no firm D call. The CDR3 is 16 amino acids. Germline V gives CDR1 LGHDT, CDR2 YNNKEL (reference sequence). V lost 6 bases and J lost 6, with 20 bases in between. The variable domain in full, with the rest retrieved from reference TRBV3-1 and TRBJ2-2, is DTAVSQTPKYLVTQMGNDKSIKCEQNLGHDTMYWYKQDSKKFLKIMFSYNNKELIINETVPNRFSPKSPDKAHLNLHINSLELGDSAVYFCASRAASVFSAGELFFGEGSRLTVL.

This clonotype was found a few times. The V and J genes are TRBV7-9 and TRBJ2-7, with 11 bases fitting TRBD2. The CDR3 covers 17 residues. CDR1 is SEHNR and CDR2 is FQNEAQ in the germline V gene (reference sequence). With V trimmed by 0 bases and J by 2 bases, 6 bases remained unmatched. CDR3 in amino acids: CASSLASPSGRTYEQYF. CDR3 in DNA: TGTGCCAGCAGCTTAGCTAGTCCTAGCGGGAGGACCTACGAGCAGTACTTC. Full variable domain (outside the CDR3, taken from reference TRBV7-9 and TRBJ2-7): DTGVSQNPRHKITKRGQNVTFRCDPISEHNRLYWYRQTLGQGPEFLTYFQNEAQLEKSRLLSDRFSAERPKGSFSTLEIQRTEQGDSAMYLCASSLASPSGRTYEQYFGPGTRLTVT.

J is TRBJ2-1 and V is TRBV2; 7 positions agree with TRBD1. Germline V gives CDR1 SNHLY, CDR2 FYNNEI. This CDR3 has 17 residues. Trimming took 2 bases from V and 0 from J; bases not matched to a gene: 7. As DNA, the CDR3 is TGTGCCAGCAGTGAACCTGAGACAGGGACCTCCTACAATGAGCAGTTCTTC. Its translation: CASSEPETGTSYNEQFF.

This clonotype came up a few times. The chain links TRBV29-1 to TRBJ2-7, with D tentatively TRBD2 (5 bases). Between the trimmed V and J ends, which lost 5 bases and 5 bases, there was a span of 10 bases. The CDR3 is 11 residues long. Germline CDR1 and CDR2: SQVTM and ANQGSEA. CDR3 DNA: TGCAGCGTTCGGCCGAGGGACGAGCAGTACTTC. Residues: CSVRPRDEQYF.

Ten or more counts support this clonotype. V usage is TRBV5-1 and J usage is TRBJ2-1, with D possibly called TRBD1 or TRBD2 (5 bases each). Germline V CDR1 and CDR2: SGHRS, YFSETQ. V lost 1 base and J 1 base, leaving 9 bases between the germline ends. The CDR3 is 15 amino acids. DNA for the CDR3: TGCGCCAGCAGCTTGTGGGACGGGTCCTACAATGAGCAGTTCTTC. This translates into CASSLWDGSYNEQFF.

The chain couples TRBV30 to TRBJ2-1; D unclear. V gave up 1 base and J gave up 8 bases, with 21 bases separating them. This CDR3 contains 16 residues. The V gene's germline CDR1 is GTSNPN and CDR2 SVGIG (reference sequence). The CDR3 spells CAWSEKKGGFLDEQFF. For the CDR3, the DNA is TGTGCCTGGAGTGAGAAAAAAGGTGGATTTTTGGATGAGCAGTTCTTC.

This clonotype has just a few counts. V gene TRBV24-1 combines with J gene TRBJ2-3; possible D gene TRBD2, 5 bases. Trimming took off 5 bases at V and 3 bases at J, with 17 bases between the two ends. CDR1 and CDR2 from the germline V gene are KGHDR and SFDVKD. This CDR3 has 16 amino acids. CDR3 sequence: CATSANRGTGTDTQYF. For the CDR3, the DNA is TGTGCCACCAGTGCTAACCGGGGAACCGGAACAGATACGCAGTATTTT.

Only a few counts were recorded for this clonotype. The chain is built from TRBV5-6 and TRBJ1-2, with D uncertain. Trimming stripped 0 bases from V and 7 bases from J, with 10 bases between. The germline V gene encodes CDR1 SGHDT and CDR2 YYEEEE. The length of the CDR3 is 13 residues. The CDR3 coding sequence is TGTGCCAGCAGCTTGGGAGGATTCGGTGGCTACACCTTC. This sequence encodes CASSLGGFGGYTF.

The rearrangement uses TRBV4-1 and TRBJ2-2, with TRBD2 matching over 7 bases. V was pared by 2 bases and J by 0 bases, with 12 bases of the junction left unmatched. Germline assignment: CDR1 MGHRA and CDR2 YSYEKL. The CDR3 loop spans 19 amino acids. The DNA of the CDR3 is TGCGCCAGCAGCCAACGAGGGCTGGGGGGGGAAGCGAACACCGGGGAGCTGTTTTTT. Translation: CASSQRGLGGEANTGELFF.

This clonotype appeared a few times. The chain has TRBV12-3 or TRBV12-4 and TRBJ2-7, with D perhaps matching TRBD1 (5 bases). The ends were cut back, 5 bases at V and 12 bases at J, with 17 bases in the middle. This CDR3 contains 12 residues. The CDR3 DNA reads TGTGCCAGCAGTCTGGACAAGCTCTACCGGTACTTC. Translating gives CASSLDKLYRYF.

This clonotype was found a few times. The chain carries TRBV5-1 and TRBJ2-7; TRBD2 matches at 7 bases. Germline V lookup: CDR1 SGHRS, CDR2 YFSETQ. With 5 bases clipped from V and 2 bases from J, the junction kept 7 bases outside the gene matches. The CDR3 runs to 14 residues. This CDR3 is CASSLRESAYEQYF. In DNA, the CDR3 is TGCGCCAGCAGTCTGCGGGAGTCCGCCTACGAGCAGTACTTC.